The sequence of this TCR beta chain was determined in a study of cytomegalovirus exposure and HLA in healthy donors. Study information: The Caucasian-associated ancestry cluster held roughly 80% of around 380 genotyped donors. Notes on the study in general: Sequences of the TCR beta chain were said to predict the HLA-A and HLA-B alleles of most subjects accurately. Whilst most TCR sequences proved rare, a subset of public TCRs occurred across many donors.

With 60 Vbeta and 13 Jbeta primers, the PCR was carried out. Here immunoSEQ multiplex PCR was the method, and the copy in TCRdb shows in-frame clones only, minus some. Of just over 150,000 clones listed, roughly 82% are singletons. The CDR3 has 18 amino acids. V trimming: 2 bases; J trimming: 0 bases; junction bases outside the gene matches: 8. CDR1 and CDR2 (germline): SGHTS, YDEGEE. On this clone itself: The antigen is undetermined.

As for the donors, each was a healthy bone marrow donor. Sequencing was done on a sample of PBMCs. This receptor was obtained from a woman aged 45 to 65 in good health and CMV-seropositive. This chain links TRBV5-8 with TRBJ2-1; 10 bases map to TRBD2. DNA of the CDR3: TGTGCCAGCAGCTTCCGCAAGGGACTAGCGCTCTCCTACAATGAGCAGTTCTTC. Its protein is CASSFRKGLALSYNEQFF.